Presented here are 26 T cell receptor beta chains from one specimen sequenced in a study of beta chain features in type 1 diabetes. Reverse transcription of all isolated RNA meant that expressed TCRB transcripts were sequenced. Data came from immunoSEQ multiplex PCR; TCRdb stores just in-frame clones and leaves some out. The table shows around 430,000 clones, with 30% occurring only once. The sequenced sample consisted of naive CD4+ T cells from blood. Receptor source: a man between 18 and 35 years old in good health.

Only a few counts were recorded for this clone. The rearrangement uses TRBV7-9 and TRBJ2-7, with 11 positions matching TRBD2. This CDR3 region has 15 residues. With 3 bases clipped from V and 4 bases from J, the junction kept 5 bases outside the gene matches. Per the germline V gene, CDR1 is SEHNR and CDR2 is FQNEAQ (reference sequence). The CDR3 here is CASSLGLAAIYEQYF. The CDR3 nucleotides read TGTGCCAGCAGCTTGGGACTAGCGGCCATTTACGAGCAGTACTTC.

This chain connects TRBV9 to TRBJ2-2; no clear D. Trimming removed 0 bases from V and 4 bases from J, with 10 bases in between. The CDR3 covers 15 residues. Germline-derived CDR1 and CDR2 are SGDLS and YYNGEE. The CDR3 reads CASSVAFATTGELFF. The CDR3 bases are TGTGCCAGCAGCGTAGCGTTTGCTACCACCGGGGAGCTGTTTTTT.

The V and J genes are TRBV30 and TRBJ2-1; D unclear. CDR3 size: 13 residues. V was cut by 8 bases and J by 1 base, with 12 bases left in between. From germline, CDR1 is GTSNPN and CDR2 SVGIG (reference sequence). The CDR3 here is CALGRVSYNEQFF. The CDR3 region has the DNA TGTGCCCTAGGTCGGGTATCCTACAATGAGCAGTTCTTC.

This clone has a handful of counts. The rearrangement uses TRBV7-2 and TRBJ2-5; 8 bases line up with TRBD1. The CDR3 loop spans 14 amino acids. The germline gives CDR1 SGHTA, CDR2 FQGNSA. With 2 bases clipped from V and 9 bases from J, the junction kept 8 bases outside the gene matches. CDR3 sequence reads: CASSLTQGAASQYF. DNA of the CDR3: TGTGCCAGCAGCTTAACTCAGGGGGCCGCTTCCCAGTACTTC. Filled out from reference TRBV7-2 and TRBJ2-5, the complete variable domain reads GAGVSQSPSNKVTEKGKDVELRCDPISGHTALYWYRQSLGQGLEFLIYFQGNSAPDKSGLPSDRFSAERTGGSVSTLTIQRTQQEDSAVYLCASSLTQGAASQYFGPGTRLLVL.

The sample holds a few counts of this clone. The DNA of the CDR3 is TGTGCCTGGAGCTCGGGGGACAGGGAAGAGACCCAGTACTTC. Translating it yields CAWSSGDREETQYF. The genes are TRBV30 and TRBJ2-5; 9 bases line up with TRBD1. Germline V gene data show CDR1 as GTSNPN and CDR2 as SVGIG (reference sequence). Trimming took 3 bases from V and 3 from J; bases not matched to a gene: 5. This CDR3 is 14 amino acids long.

This clone showed up just a few times. This sample includes further DNA sequences coding for the same CDR3. The chain combines TRBV7-9 with TRBJ1-1; D may be TRBD1 (5 bases). The CDR3 has 14 residues. The germline V and J ends were trimmed by 0 bases and 0 bases, with 5 bases remaining between them. The germline CDR1 and CDR2 sequences are SEHNR and FQNEAQ (reference sequence). The CDR3 sequence: CASSLAGLNTEAFF. The CDR3 DNA reads TGTGCCAGCAGCTTAGCGGGACTGAACACTGAAGCTTTCTTT.

The V gene is TRBV28, the J gene TRBJ2-7, with D unresolved. Looked up from germline, CDR1 is MDHEN and CDR2 is SYDVKM. V was clipped by 6 bases and J by 0 bases, with 6 bases between them. The CDR3 runs 12 residues. This CDR3 is CASSHLSYEQYF. The DNA for the CDR3 is TGTGCCAGCAGCCACCTCTCCTACGAGCAGTACTTC.

This chain connects TRBV15 to TRBJ2-7, with D unclear. From germline, CDR1 is LNHNV and CDR2 YYDKDF (reference sequence). V shed 0 bases and J shed 5 bases, with 11 bases lying between them. CDR3 length: 14 amino acids. The CDR3 loop reads CATSRDIGFNEQYF. Here the CDR3 DNA reads TGTGCCACCAGCAGAGATATAGGGTTCAACGAGCAGTACTTC.

This clone came up a few times. This sequence joins TRBV7-2 and TRBJ1-2; TRBD1 is a possible D gene (6 bases). V was cut by 5 bases and J by 8 bases, with 21 bases left in between. The CDR3 runs to 15 residues. Germline CDR1 and CDR2: SGHTA and FQGNSA. The CDR3 nucleotides read TGTGCCAGCAGCATAACGGGACAAGGGATGGACGGCTACACCTTC. Protein sequence: CASSITGQGMDGYTF.

This clone has more than one count but fewer than ten. This chain links TRBV15 with TRBJ2-7; a possible D gene is TRBD2 (5 bases). V was shortened by 1 base and J by 4 bases, with 11 bases between the two germline ends. Germline-derived CDR1 and CDR2 are LNHNV and YYDKDF (reference sequence). The CDR3 has 14 residues. The CDR3 loop reads CATSRGGSVYEQYF. The CDR3, as DNA: TGTGCCACCAGCAGAGGTGGGAGTGTTTACGAGCAGTACTTC. Based on the CDR3 plus reference TRBV15 and TRBJ2-7, the full variable domain is DAMVIQNPRYQVTQFGKPVTLSCSQTLNHNVMYWYQQKSSQAPKLLFHYYDKDFNNEADTPDNFQSRRPNTSFCFLDIRSPGLGDTAMYLCATSRGGSVYEQYFGPGTRLTVT.

The chain has TRBV29-1 and TRBJ1-5; no firm D call. The CDR3 contains 10 residues. Trimming removed 6 bases from V and 7 bases from J, with 7 bases in between. The germline gives CDR1 SQVTM, CDR2 ANQGSEA. The CDR3 DNA follows: TGCAGCGTCGGGCCCCAGCCCCAGCATTTT. Translation: CSVGPQPQHF.

The V and J genes are TRBV2 and TRBJ2-1; 9 bases map to TRBD1. Germline V gives CDR1 SNHLY, CDR2 FYNNEI. CDR3 length: 15 amino acids. The junction had 10 bases not matched to a gene; V was cut back by 6 bases and J by 7 bases. The CDR3 sequence is CASRPPGTGLNEQFF. CDR3 nucleotides: TGTGCCAGCAGGCCTCCTGGGACAGGGCTGAATGAGCAGTTCTTC.

This rearrangement joins TRBV7-3 to TRBJ2-2; maybe TRBD1 (6 bases). Germline V gene data show CDR1 as SGHTA and CDR2 as FQGTGA. CDR3 size: 15 residues. V lost 5 bases and J 0 bases, leaving 10 bases between the germline ends. CDR3: CASSPGTTNTGELFF. DNA of the CDR3: TGTGCCAGCAGCCCCGGGACAACGAACACCGGGGAGCTGTTTTTT. Supplemented by reference TRBV7-3 and TRBJ2-2, the full variable domain reads GAGVSQTPSNKVTEKGKYVELRCDPISGHTALYWYRQSLGQGPEFLIYFQGTGAADDSGLPNDRFFAVRPEGSVSTLKIQRTERGDSAVYLCASSPGTTNTGELFFGEGSRLTVL.

This clone was observed a few times. This CDR3 is CAWRDIRNEQFF. As DNA, the CDR3 is TGTGCCTGGAGGGACATCCGAAATGAGCAGTTCTTC. The chain employs TRBV30 and TRBJ2-1; D possibly corresponds to TRBD1 (5 bases). CDR1 GTSNPN and CDR2 SVGIG come from the germline V gene (reference sequence). This CDR3 has 12 amino acids. Deletions cut 3 bases from V and 7 bases from J, with 10 bases between.

The V gene is TRBV30, the J gene TRBJ2-5; the match to TRBD2 covers 11 bases. The CDR3 contains 13 residues. Trimming removed 4 bases from V and 5 bases from J; junction bases left unmatched: 3. Germline CDR1 GTSNPN, CDR2 SVGIG (reference sequence). The CDR3 protein is CAWMVAGGETQYF. In DNA form, the CDR3 reads TGTGCCTGGATGGTAGCGGGAGGGGAGACCCAGTACTTC.

The chain has TRBV19 and TRBJ2-1, with 11 bases fitting TRBD1. This CDR3 contains 15 residues. V shed 5 bases and J 6 bases; nucleotides not matched to a gene: 6. Germline values: CDR1 LNHDA, CDR2 SQIVND (reference sequence). The CDR3, as DNA: TGTGCCAGTAGTCTCACCGGGACAGGGGGCAATGAGCAGTTCTTC. Its translation: CASSLTGTGGNEQFF.

This clone has just a few counts. The chain has TRBV7-3 and TRBJ2-5; 14 nucleotides agree with TRBD2. This CDR3 spans 15 amino acids. Germline V CDR1 and CDR2: SGHTA, FQGTGA. The V and J ends lost 5 bases and 5 bases, in that order; junction bases with no gene match: 4. CDR3 DNA sequence: TGTGCCAGCAGCGGGACTAGCGGGAGTAGGGAGACCCAGTACTTC. This sequence encodes CASSGTSGSRETQYF.

This chain links TRBV9 with TRBJ1-4; 7 bases fit TRBD1. The CDR3 consists of 15 residues. The J segment lost 6 bases and the V segment lost 3 bases, leaving 8 bases of the junction unmatched. CDR1 and CDR2 (germline): SGDLS, YYNGEE. The CDR3 region is CASSARTGWDEKLFF. DNA for the CDR3: TGTGCCAGCAGCGCCCGGACAGGTTGGGATGAAAAACTGTTTTTT.

The chain employs TRBV7-2 and TRBJ2-1, with D perhaps matching TRBD2 (6 bases). V was clipped by 9 bases and J by 4 bases, with 22 bases between them. The germline V gene encodes CDR1 SGHTA and CDR2 FQGNSA. The CDR3 has 16 amino acids. CDR3 bases: TGTGCCAGTGCGCTAGTTCAGGGACTGGGATACAATGAGCAGTTCTTC. It codes for CASALVQGLGYNEQFF.

This clone appeared a few times. The rearrangement uses TRBV9 and TRBJ2-2; a weak D match, TRBD2 (6 bases). Trimming removed 4 bases from V and 5 bases from J, with 15 bases in between. The CDR3 contains 15 residues. CDR1 is SGDLS, CDR2 YYNGEE, per germline. DNA for the CDR3: TGTGCCAGCAGCTTTGGAGGGAGTGGGACCGGGGAGCTGTTTTTT. This gives the protein CASSFGGSGTGELFF.

This clone was observed a few times. The gene calls are TRBV19 and TRBJ2-1, with 13 bases fitting TRBD2. The junction had 6 bases not matched to a gene; V was cut back by 3 bases and J by 10 bases. Germline values: CDR1 LNHDA, CDR2 SQIVND (reference sequence). The CDR3 runs to 15 residues. CDR3 nucleotides: TGTGCCAGTAGTATCACTAGCGGGAGGGCGCAAGAGCAGTTCTTC. It encodes CASSITSGRAQEQFF.

The chain joins TRBV15 to TRBJ2-1; no clear D gene. Germline-derived CDR1 and CDR2 are LNHNV and YYDKDF (reference sequence). The V gene lost 2 bases and the J gene lost 10 bases, with 15 bases spanning the gap. The CDR3 spans 14 residues. DNA of the CDR3: TGTGCCACCAGCAGACCAGAATCGGTCATCGAGCAGTTCTTC. Residues: CATSRPESVIEQFF. The variable domain in full, completed from reference TRBV15 and TRBJ2-1, reads DAMVIQNPRYQVTQFGKPVTLSCSQTLNHNVMYWYQQKSSQAPKLLFHYYDKDFNNEADTPDNFQSRRPNTSFCFLDIRSPGLGDTAMYLCATSRPESVIEQFFGPGTRLTVL.

The chain combines TRBV14 with TRBJ2-3; D is possibly TRBD1 (5 bases). Germline V gene sequence: CDR1 SGHDN, CDR2 FVKESK. Trimming left V 4 bases short and J 3 bases short, with 14 bases between. This CDR3 region has 15 residues. The CDR3 coding sequence is TGTGCCAGCAGCCGTGGCAGGGTGATGACAGATACGCAGTATTTT. Translated, it gives CASSRGRVMTDTQYF.

This clone has more than one count but fewer than ten. The genes are TRBV5-4 and TRBJ1-4; TRBD1 is a possible D gene (5 bases). CDR1 is SGHNT, CDR2 YYREEE, per germline (reference sequence). V lost 0 bases and J 8 bases, leaving 17 bases between the germline ends. There are 16 residues in the CDR3. The CDR3 region is CASSLAGGSRREKLFF. The CDR3 DNA reads TGTGCCAGCAGCTTGGCTGGGGGGTCGAGACGGGAAAAACTGTTTTTT.

The chain combines TRBV5-1 with TRBJ2-2; D possibly uses TRBD1 or TRBD2 (5 bases each). CDR3 size: 16 residues. Germline-derived CDR1 and CDR2 are SGHRS and YFSETQ. V shed 0 bases and J shed 2 bases, with 11 bases lying between them. The CDR3 sequence: CASSLAGTGNTGELFF. The CDR3 DNA reads as TGCGCCAGCAGCTTGGCCGGGACGGGAAACACCGGGGAGCTGTTTTTT.

Only a few counts were recorded for this clone. The chain links TRBV19 to TRBJ1-1; a weak D match, TRBD1 (5 bases). Trimming shortened V by 6 bases and J by 1 base, and 6 bases separated the two germline ends. There are 12 residues in the CDR3. Per the germline V gene, CDR1 is LNHDA and CDR2 is SQIVND (reference sequence). CDR3 in amino acids: CASRRGNTEAFF. The CDR3 DNA is TGTGCCAGTAGAAGGGGGAACACTGAAGCTTTCTTT.